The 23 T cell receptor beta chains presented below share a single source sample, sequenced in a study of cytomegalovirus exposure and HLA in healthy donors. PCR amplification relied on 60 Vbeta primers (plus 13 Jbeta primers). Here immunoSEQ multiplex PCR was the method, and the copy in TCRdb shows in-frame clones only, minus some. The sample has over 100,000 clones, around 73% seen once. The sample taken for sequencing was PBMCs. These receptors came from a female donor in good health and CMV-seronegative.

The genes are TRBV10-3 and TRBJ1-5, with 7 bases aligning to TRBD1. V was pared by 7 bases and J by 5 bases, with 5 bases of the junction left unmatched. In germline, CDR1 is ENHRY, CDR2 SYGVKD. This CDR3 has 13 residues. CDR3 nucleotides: TGTGCCATCAATTCCGACAGGGATCAGCCCCAGCATTTT. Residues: CAINSDRDQPQHF.

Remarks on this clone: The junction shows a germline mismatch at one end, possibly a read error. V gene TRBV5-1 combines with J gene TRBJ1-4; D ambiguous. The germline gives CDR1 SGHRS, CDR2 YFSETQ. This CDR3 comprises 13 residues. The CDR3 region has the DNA TGCGCCAGCAGCTTGGAAACAAATGGAAAACTGTTTTTT. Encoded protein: CASSLETNGKLFF.

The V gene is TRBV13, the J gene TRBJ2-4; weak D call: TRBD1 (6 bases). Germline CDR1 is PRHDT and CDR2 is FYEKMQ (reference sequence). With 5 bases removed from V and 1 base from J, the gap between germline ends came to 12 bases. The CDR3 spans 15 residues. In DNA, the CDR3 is TGTGCCAGCAGCGAAGGGGGATCGGCCAAAAACATTCAGTACTTC. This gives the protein CASSEGGSAKNIQYF.

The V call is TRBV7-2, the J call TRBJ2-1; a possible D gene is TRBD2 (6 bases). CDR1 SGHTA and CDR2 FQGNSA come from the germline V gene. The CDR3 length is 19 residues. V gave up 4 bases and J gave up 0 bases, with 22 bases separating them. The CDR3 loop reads CASSWSVDERVSSYNEQFF. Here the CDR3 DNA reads TGTGCCAGCAGCTGGAGTGTGGATGAGCGGGTAAGCTCCTACAATGAGCAGTTCTTC.

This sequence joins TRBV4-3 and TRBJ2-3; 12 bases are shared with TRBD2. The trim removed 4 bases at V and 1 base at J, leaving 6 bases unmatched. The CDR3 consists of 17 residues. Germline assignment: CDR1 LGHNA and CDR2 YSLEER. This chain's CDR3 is CASSPQTSGSGTDTQYF. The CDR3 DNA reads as TGCGCCAGCAGCCCTCAGACTAGCGGGAGTGGCACAGATACGCAGTATTTT.

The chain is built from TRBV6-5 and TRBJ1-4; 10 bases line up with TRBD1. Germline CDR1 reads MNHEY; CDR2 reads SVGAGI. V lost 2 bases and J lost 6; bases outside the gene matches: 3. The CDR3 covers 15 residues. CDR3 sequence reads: CASSYTGTGDEKLFF. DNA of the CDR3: TGTGCCAGCAGTTACACCGGGACAGGGGATGAAAAACTGTTTTTT.

CDR3 protein: CASRPGTSGTDEQFF. The DNA of the CDR3 is TGTGCCAGCAGGCCCGGGACTAGCGGGACCGATGAGCAGTTCTTC. The chain couples TRBV6-1 to TRBJ2-1, with 13 bases that match TRBD2. The CDR3 totals 15 residues. The V gene's germline CDR1 is MNHNS and CDR2 SASEGT. With 6 bases clipped from V and 8 bases from J, the junction kept 7 bases outside the gene matches.

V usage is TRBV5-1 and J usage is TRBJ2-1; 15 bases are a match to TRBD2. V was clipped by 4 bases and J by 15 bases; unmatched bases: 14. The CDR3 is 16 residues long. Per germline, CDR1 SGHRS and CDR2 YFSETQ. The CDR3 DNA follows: TGCGCCAGCAGCCTCGGACTAGCGGGAGGGCCTTTCCACCCGTTCTTC. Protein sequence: CASSLGLAGGPFHPFF. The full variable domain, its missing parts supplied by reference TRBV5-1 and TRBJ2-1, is KAGVTQTPRYLIKTRGQQVTLSCSPISGHRSVSWYQQTPGQGLQFLFEYFSETQRNKGNFPGRFSGRQFSNSRSEMNVSTLELGDSALYLCASSLGLAGGPFHPFFGPGTRLTVL.

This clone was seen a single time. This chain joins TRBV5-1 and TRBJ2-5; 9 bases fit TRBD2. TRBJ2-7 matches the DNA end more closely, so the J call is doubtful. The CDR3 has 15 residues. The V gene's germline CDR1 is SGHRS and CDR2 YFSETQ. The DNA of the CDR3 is TGCGCCAGCAGCGTAGTCCCTAGCGGGAACAACGAGCAGTACTTC. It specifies CASSVVPSGNNEQYF.

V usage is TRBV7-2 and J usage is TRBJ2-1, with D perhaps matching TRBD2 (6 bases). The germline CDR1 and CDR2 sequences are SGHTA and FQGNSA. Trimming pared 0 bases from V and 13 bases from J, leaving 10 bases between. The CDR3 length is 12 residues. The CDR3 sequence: CASSLAWGEQFF. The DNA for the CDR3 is TGTGCCAGCAGCTTAGCATGGGGGGAACAGTTCTTC. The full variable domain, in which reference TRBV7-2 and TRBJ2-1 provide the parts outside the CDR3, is GAGVSQSPSNKVTEKGKDVELRCDPISGHTALYWYRQSLGQGLEFLIYFQGNSAPDKSGLPSDRFSAERTGGSVSTLTIQRTQQEDSAVYLCASSLAWGEQFFGPGTRLTVL.

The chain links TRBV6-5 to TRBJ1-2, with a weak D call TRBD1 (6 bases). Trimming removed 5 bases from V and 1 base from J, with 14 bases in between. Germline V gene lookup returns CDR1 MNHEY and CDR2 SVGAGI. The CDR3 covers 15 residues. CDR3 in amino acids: CASSLSDSYNYGYTF. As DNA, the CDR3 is TGTGCCAGCAGTCTCTCGGACAGCTATAACTATGGCTACACCTTC.

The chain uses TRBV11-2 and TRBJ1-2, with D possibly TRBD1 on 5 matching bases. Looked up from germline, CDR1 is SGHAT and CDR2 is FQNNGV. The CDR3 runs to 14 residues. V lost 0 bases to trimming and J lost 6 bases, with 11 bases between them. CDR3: CASSLDPEGNGYTF. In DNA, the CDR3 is TGTGCCAGCAGCTTAGATCCGGAGGGGAATGGCTACACCTTC.

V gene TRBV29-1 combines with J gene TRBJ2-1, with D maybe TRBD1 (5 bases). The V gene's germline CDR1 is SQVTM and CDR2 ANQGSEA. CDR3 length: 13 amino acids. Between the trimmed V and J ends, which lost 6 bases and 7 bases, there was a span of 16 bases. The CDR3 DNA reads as TGCAGCGTCGAGGCGACAGACCGGAATGAGCAGTTCTTC. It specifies CSVEATDRNEQFF.

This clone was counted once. The CDR3 region has the DNA TGTGCCACCAGCAGAGATATGGCAGACCAAGAGACCCAGTACTTC. It specifies CATSRDMADQETQYF. V is TRBV15 and J is TRBJ2-5; D not certain. CDR1 is LNHNV and CDR2 is YYDKDF in the germline V gene (reference sequence). Trimming left V 0 bases short and J 0 bases short, with 8 bases between. The CDR3 loop spans 15 amino acids.

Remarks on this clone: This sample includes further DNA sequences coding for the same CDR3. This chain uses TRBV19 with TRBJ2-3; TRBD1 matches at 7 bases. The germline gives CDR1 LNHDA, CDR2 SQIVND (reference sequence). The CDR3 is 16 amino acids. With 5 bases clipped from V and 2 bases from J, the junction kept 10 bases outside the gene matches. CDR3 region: CASSPSWDSYTDTQYF. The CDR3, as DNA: TGTGCCAGTAGTCCCTCCTGGGACAGTTACACAGATACGCAGTATTTT.

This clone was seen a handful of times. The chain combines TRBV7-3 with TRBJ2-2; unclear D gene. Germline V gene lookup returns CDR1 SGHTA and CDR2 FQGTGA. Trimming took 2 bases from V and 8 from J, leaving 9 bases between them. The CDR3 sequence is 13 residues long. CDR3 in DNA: TGTGCCAGCAGCTTAGAGACAAGGGGGGAGCTGTTTTTT. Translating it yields CASSLETRGELFF. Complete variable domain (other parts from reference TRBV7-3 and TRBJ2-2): GAGVSQTPSNKVTEKGKYVELRCDPISGHTALYWYRQSLGQGPEFLIYFQGTGAADDSGLPNDRFFAVRPEGSVSTLKIQRTERGDSAVYLCASSLETRGELFFGEGSRLTVL.

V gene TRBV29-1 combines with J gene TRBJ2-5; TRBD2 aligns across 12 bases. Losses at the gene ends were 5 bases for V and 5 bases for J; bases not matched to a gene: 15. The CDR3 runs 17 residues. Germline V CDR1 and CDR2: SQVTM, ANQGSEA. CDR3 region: CSVTPALTSGSGETQYF. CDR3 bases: TGCAGCGTTACACCTGCCCTGACTAGCGGGAGTGGGGAGACCCAGTACTTC.

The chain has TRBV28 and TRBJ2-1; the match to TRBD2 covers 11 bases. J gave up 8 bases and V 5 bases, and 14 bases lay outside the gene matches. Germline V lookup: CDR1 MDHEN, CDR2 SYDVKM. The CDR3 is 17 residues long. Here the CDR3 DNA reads TGTGCCAGCAGTCAGATCTCTAGCGGGAGGATTGAAGATGAGCAGTTCTTC. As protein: CASSQISSGRIEDEQFF.

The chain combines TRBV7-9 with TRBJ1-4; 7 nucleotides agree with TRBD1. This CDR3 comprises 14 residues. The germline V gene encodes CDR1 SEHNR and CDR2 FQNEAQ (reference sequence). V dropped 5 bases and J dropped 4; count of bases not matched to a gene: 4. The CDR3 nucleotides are TGTGCCAGCAGCCCTCAGGGGGTTAATGAAAAACTGTTTTTT. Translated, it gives CASSPQGVNEKLFF.

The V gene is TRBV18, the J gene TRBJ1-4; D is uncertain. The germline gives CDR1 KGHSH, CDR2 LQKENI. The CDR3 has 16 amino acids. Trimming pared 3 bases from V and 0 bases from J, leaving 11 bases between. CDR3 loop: CASSPGLTATNEKLFF. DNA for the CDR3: TGTGCCAGCTCACCTGGACTGACTGCAACTAATGAAAAACTGTTTTTT.

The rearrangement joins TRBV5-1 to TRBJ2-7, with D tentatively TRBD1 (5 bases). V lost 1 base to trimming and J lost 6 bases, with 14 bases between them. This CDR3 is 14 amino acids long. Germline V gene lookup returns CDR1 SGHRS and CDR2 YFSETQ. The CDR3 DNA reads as TGCGCCAGCAGCTTGATCCAGGGTTTGGGCGAGCAGTACTTC. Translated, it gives CASSLIQGLGEQYF.

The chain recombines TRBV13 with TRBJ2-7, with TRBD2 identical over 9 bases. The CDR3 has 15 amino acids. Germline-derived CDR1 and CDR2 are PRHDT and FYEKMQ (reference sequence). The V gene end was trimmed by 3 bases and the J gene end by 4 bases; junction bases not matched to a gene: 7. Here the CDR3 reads CASSFPSGRFYEQYF. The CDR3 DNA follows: TGTGCCAGCAGCTTCCCCAGCGGGAGGTTTTACGAGCAGTACTTC.

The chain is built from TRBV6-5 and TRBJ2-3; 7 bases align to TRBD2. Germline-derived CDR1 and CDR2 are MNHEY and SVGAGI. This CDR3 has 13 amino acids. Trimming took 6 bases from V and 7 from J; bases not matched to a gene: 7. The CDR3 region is CASRSSGENTQYF. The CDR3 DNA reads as TGTGCCAGCAGATCTAGCGGAGAAAATACGCAGTATTTT.